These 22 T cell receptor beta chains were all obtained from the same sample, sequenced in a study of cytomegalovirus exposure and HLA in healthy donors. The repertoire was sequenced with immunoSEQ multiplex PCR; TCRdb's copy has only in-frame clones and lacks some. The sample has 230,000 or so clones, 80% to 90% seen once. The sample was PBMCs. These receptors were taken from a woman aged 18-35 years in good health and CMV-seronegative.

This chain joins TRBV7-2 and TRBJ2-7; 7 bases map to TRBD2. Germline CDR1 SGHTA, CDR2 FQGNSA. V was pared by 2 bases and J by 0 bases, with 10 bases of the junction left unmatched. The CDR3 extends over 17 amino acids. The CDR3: CASSLSIAGRSSYEQYF. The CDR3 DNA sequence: TGTGCCAGCAGCTTATCCATAGCCGGGAGGAGCTCCTACGAGCAGTACTTC. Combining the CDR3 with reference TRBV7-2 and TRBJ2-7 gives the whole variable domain GAGVSQSPSNKVTEKGKDVELRCDPISGHTALYWYRQSLGQGLEFLIYFQGNSAPDKSGLPSDRFSAERTGGSVSTLTIQRTQQEDSAVYLCASSLSIAGRSSYEQYFGPGTRLTVT.

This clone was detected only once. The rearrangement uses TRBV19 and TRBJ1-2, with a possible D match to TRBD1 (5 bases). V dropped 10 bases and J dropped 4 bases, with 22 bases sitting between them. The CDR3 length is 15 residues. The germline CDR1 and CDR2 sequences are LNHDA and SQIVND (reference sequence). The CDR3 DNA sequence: TGTGCCACTTCCTTGGACACTCTACCGTCCTATGGCTACACCTTC. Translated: CATSLDTLPSYGYTF.

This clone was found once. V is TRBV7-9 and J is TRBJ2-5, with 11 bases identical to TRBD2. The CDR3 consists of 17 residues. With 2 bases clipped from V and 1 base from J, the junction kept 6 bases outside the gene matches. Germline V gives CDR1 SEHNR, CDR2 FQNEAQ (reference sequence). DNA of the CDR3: TGTGCCAGCAGCTTAAGGCAGGGACTAGCGGTCCAAGAGACCCAGTACTTC. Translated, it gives CASSLRQGLAVQETQYF.

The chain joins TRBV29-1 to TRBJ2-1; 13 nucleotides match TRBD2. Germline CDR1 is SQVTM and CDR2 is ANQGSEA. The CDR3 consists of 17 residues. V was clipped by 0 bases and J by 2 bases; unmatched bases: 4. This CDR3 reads CSVEDGTSGTTYNEQFF. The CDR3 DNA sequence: TGCAGCGTTGAAGATGGGACTAGCGGGACTACCTACAATGAGCAGTTCTTC.

The CDR3 region is CASSRGGLNEKLFF. In DNA form, the CDR3 reads TGCGCCAGCAGCCGGGGAGGACTTAATGAAAAACTGTTTTTT. The V and J genes are TRBV5-1 and TRBJ1-4; D unclear. The germline V gene has CDR1 SGHRS and CDR2 YFSETQ. The CDR3 is made up of 14 amino acids. Trimming left V 4 bases short and J 4 bases short, with 11 bases between.

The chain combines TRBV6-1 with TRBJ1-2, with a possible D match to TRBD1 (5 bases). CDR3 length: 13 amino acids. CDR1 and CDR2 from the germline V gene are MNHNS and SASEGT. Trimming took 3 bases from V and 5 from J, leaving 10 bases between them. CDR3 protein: CASSDWAGYGYTF. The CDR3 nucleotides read TGTGCCAGCAGTGATTGGGCAGGGTATGGCTACACCTTC.

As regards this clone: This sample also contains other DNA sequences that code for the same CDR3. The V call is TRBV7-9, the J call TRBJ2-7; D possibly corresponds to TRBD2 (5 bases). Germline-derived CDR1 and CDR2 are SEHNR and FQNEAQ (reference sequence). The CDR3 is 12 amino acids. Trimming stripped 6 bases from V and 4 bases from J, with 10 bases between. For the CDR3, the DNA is TGTGCCAGCAGTTCGGACTTTTACGAGCAGTACTTC. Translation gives CASSSDFYEQYF.

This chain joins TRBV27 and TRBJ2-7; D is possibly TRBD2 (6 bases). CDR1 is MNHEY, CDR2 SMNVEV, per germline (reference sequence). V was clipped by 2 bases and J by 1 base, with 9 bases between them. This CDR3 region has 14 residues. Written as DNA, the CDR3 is TGTGCCAGCAGTTTACGACTAGAGTCCTACGAGCAGTACTTC. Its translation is CASSLRLESYEQYF.

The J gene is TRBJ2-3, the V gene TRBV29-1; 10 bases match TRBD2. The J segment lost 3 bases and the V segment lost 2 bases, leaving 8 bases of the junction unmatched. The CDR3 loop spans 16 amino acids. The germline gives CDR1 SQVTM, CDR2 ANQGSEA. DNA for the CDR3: TGCAGCGTTGAATCAACGCCTAGCGGGAGAACAGATACGCAGTATTTT. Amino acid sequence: CSVESTPSGRTDTQYF.

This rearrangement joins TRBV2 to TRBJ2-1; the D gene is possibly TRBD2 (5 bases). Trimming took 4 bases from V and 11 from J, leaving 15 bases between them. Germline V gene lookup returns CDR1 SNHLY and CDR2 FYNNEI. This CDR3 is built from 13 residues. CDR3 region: CASSVEEGLKQFF. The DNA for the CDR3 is TGTGCCAGCAGTGTAGAAGAAGGACTGAAGCAGTTCTTC.

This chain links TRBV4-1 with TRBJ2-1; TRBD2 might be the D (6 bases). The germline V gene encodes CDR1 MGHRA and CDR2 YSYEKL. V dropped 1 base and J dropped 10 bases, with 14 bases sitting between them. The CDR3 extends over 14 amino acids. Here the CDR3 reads CASSQAGGTAEQFF. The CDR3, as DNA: TGCGCCAGCAGCCAAGCGGGCGGGACCGCAGAGCAGTTCTTC.

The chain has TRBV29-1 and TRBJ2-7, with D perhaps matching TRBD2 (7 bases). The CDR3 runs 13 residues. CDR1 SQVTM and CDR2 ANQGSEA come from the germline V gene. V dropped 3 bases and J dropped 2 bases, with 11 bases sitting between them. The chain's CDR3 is CSVEVGGPYEQYF. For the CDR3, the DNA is TGCAGCGTTGAGGTCGGGGGGCCCTACGAGCAGTACTTC.

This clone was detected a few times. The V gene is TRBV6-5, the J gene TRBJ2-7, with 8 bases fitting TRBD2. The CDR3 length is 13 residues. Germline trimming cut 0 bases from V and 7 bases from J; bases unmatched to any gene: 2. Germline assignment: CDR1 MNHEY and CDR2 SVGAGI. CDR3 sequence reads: CASSYSGGGEQYF. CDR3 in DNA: TGTGCCAGCAGTTACTCCGGCGGGGGGGAGCAGTACTTC.

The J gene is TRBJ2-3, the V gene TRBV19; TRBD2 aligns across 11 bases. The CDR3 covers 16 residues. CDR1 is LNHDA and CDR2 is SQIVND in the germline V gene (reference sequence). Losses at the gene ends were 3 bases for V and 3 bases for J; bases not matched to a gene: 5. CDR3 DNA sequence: TGTGCCAGTAGTATGGTACTAGCGGGAGAAACAGATACGCAGTATTTT. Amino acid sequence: CASSMVLAGETDTQYF.

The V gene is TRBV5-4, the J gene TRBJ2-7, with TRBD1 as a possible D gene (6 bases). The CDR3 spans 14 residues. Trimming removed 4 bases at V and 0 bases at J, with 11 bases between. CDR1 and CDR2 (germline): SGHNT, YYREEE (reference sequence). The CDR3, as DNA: TGTGCCAGCAGCCCCGACAGGAGCTCCTACGAGCAGTACTTC. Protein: CASSPDRSSYEQYF. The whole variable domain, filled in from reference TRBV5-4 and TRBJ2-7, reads ETGVTQSPTHLIKTRGQQVTLRCSSQSGHNTVSWYQQALGQGPQFIFQYYREEENGRGNFPPRFSGLQFPNYSSELNVNALELDDSALYLCASSPDRSSYEQYFGPGTRLTVT.

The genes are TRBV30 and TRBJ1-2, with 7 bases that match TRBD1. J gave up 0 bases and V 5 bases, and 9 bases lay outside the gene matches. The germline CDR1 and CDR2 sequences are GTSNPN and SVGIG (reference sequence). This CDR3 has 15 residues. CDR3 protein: CAWAPGGGSNYGYTF. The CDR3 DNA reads TGTGCCTGGGCGCCGGGAGGGGGCTCTAACTATGGCTACACCTTC.

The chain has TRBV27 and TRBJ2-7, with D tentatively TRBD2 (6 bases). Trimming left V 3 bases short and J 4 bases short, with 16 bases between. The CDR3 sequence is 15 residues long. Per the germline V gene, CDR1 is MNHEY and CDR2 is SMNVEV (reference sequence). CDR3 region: CASSLSSLALYEQYF. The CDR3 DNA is TGTGCCAGCAGTTTGTCGTCACTAGCCTTATACGAGCAGTACTTC.

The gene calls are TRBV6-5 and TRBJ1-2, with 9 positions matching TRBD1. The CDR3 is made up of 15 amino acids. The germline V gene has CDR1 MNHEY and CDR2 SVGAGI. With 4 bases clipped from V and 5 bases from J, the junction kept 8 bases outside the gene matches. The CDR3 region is CASSSSQDRGYGYTF. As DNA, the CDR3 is TGTGCCAGCAGTTCCTCGCAGGACAGGGGATATGGCTACACCTTC.

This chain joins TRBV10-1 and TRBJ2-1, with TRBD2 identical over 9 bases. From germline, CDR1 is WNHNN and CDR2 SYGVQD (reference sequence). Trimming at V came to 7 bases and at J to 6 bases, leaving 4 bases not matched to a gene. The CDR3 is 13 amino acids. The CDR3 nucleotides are TGCGCCAGCACGGCGGGAGGGCGCAATGAGCAGTTCTTC. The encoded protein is CASTAGGRNEQFF.

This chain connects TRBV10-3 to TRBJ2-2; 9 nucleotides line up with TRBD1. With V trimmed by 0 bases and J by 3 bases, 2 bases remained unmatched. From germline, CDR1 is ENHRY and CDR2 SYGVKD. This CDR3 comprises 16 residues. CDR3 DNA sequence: TGTGCCATCAGTGAGTCACAGGGGGCCGACACCGGGGAGCTGTTTTTT. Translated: CAISESQGADTGELFF.

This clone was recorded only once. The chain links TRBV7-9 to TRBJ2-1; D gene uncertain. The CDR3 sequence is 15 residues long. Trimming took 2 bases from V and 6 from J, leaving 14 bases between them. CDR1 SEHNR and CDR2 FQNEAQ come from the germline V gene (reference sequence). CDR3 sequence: CASSLTASSTNEQFF. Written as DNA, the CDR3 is TGTGCCAGCAGCTTAACCGCATCGAGTACCAATGAGCAGTTCTTC.

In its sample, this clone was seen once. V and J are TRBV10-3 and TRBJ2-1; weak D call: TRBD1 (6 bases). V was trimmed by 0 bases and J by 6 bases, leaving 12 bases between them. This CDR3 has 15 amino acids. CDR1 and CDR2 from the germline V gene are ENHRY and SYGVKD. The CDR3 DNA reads TGTGCCATCAGTGAGTCAACAGGGTACCCCAATGAGCAGTTCTTC. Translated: CAISESTGYPNEQFF.